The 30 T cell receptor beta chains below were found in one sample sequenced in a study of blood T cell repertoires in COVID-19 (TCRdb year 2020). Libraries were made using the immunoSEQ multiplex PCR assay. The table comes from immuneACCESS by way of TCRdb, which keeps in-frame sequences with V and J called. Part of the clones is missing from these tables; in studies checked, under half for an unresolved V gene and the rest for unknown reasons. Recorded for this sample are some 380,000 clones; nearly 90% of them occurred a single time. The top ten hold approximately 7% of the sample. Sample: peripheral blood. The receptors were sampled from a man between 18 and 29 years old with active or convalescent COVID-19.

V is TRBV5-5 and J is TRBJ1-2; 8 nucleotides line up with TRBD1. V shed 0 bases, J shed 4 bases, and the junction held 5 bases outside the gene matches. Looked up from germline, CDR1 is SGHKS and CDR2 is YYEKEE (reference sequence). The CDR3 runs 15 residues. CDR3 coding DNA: TGTGCCAGCAGCTTGGACAGGGGGATAATCTATGGCTACACCTTC. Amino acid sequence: CASSLDRGIIYGYTF.

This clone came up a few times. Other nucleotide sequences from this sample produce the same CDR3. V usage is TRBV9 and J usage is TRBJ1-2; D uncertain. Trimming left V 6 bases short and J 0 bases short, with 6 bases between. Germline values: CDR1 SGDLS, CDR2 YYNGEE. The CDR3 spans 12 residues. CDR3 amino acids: CASTPANYGYTF. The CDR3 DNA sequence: TGTGCCAGCACCCCAGCTAACTATGGCTACACCTTC. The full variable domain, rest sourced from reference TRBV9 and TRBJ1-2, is DSGVTQTPKHLITATGQRVTLRCSPRSGDLSVYWYQQSLDQGLQFLIQYYNGEERAKGNILERFSAQQFPDLHSELNLSSLELGDSALYFCASTPANYGYTFGSGTRLTVV.

The chain's CDR3 is CASSQEAFYPYNEQFF. The CDR3 DNA reads as TGCGCCAGCAGCCAAGAGGCCTTTTATCCCTACAATGAGCAGTTCTTC. The chain carries TRBV4-3 and TRBJ2-1; D unclear. V was clipped by 0 bases and J by 2 bases, with 11 bases between them. The germline CDR1 and CDR2 sequences are LGHNA and YSLEER. This CDR3 is built from 16 residues.

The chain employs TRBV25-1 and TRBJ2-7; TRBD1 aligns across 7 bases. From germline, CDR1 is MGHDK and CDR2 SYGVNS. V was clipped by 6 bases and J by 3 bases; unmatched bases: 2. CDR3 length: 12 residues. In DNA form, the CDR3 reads TGTGCCAGCAGATCAGGGGGCTACGAGCAGTACTTC. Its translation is CASRSGGYEQYF.

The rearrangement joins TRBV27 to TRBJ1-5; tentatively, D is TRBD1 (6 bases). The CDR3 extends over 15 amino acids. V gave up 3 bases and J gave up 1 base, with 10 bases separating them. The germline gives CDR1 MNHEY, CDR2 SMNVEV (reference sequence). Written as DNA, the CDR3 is TGTGCCAGCAGTTTTCTGGGGGCGAGCAATCAGCCCCAGCATTTT. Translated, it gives CASSFLGASNQPQHF.

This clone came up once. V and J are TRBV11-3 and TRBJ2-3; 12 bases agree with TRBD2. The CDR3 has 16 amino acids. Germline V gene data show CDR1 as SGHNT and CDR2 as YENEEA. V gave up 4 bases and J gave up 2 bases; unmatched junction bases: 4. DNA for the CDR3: TGTGCCAGCAGCTCTCTAGCGGGGGGGCCCACAGATACGCAGTATTTT. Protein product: CASSSLAGGPTDTQYF.

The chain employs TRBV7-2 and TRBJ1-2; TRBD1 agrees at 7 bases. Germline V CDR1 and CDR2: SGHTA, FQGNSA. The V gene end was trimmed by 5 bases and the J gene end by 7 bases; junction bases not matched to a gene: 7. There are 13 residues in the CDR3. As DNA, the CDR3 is TGTGCCAGCAGCCTCGGGACAGCACTTGGCTACACCTTC. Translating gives CASSLGTALGYTF.

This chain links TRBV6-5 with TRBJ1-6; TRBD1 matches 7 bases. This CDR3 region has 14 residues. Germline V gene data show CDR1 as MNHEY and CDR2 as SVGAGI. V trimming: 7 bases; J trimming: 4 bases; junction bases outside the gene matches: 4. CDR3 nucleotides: TGTGCCAGCACCAGACAGGGTTATAATTCACCCCTCCACTTT. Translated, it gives CASTRQGYNSPLHF.

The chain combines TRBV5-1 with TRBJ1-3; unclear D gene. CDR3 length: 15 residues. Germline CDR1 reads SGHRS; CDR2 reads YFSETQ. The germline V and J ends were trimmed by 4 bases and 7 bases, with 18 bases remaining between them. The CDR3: CASSADGSVKNTIYF. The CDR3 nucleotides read TGCGCCAGCAGCGCGGATGGCTCTGTAAAGAACACCATATATTTT.

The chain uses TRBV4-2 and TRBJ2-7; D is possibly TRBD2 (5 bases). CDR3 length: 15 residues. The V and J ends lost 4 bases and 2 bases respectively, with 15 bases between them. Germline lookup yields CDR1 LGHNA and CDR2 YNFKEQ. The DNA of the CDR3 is TGTGCCAGCAGCCCGACCCGCGGGTCCACCTACGAGCAGTACTTC. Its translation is CASSPTRGSTYEQYF.

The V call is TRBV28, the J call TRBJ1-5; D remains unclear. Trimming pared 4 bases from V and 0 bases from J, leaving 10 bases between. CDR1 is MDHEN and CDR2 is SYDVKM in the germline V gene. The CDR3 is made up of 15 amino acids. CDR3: CASSSREVSNQPQHF. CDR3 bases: TGTGCCAGCAGTTCAAGGGAGGTTAGCAATCAGCCCCAGCATTTT.

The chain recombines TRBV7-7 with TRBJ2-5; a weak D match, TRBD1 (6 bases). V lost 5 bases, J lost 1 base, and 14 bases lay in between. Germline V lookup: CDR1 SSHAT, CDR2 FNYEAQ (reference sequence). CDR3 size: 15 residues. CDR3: CASSQQGLPQETQYF. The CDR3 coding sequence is TGTGCCAGCAGCCAACAGGGTTTACCCCAAGAGACCCAGTACTTC.

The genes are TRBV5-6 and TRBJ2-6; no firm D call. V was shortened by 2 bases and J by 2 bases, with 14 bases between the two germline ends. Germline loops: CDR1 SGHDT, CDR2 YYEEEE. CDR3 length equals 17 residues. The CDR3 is CASSFVQLKAGANVLTF. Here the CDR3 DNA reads TGTGCCAGCAGCTTTGTACAGTTAAAAGCTGGGGCCAACGTCCTGACTTTC. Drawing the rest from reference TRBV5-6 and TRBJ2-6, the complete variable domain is DAGVTQSPTHLIKTRGQQVTLRCSPKSGHDTVSWYQQALGQGPQFIFQYYEEEERQRGNFPDRFSGHQFPNYSSELNVNALLLGDSALYLCASSFVQLKAGANVLTFGAGSRLTVL.

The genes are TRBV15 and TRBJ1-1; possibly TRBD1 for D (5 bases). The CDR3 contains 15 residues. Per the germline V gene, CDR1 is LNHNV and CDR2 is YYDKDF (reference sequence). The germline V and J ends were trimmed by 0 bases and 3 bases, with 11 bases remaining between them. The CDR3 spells CATSRDLRRDTEAFF. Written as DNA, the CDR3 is TGTGCCACCAGCAGAGATCTTCGCAGGGACACTGAAGCTTTCTTT.

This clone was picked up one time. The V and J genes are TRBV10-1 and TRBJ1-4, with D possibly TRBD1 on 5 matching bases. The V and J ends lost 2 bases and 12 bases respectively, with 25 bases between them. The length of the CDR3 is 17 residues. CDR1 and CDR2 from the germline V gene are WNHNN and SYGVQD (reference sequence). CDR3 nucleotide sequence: TGCGCCAGCAGTGAGAGAGGTCGGGGGACCCCCCTGGTCGAACTGTTTTTT. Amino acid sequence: CASSERGRGTPLVELFF.

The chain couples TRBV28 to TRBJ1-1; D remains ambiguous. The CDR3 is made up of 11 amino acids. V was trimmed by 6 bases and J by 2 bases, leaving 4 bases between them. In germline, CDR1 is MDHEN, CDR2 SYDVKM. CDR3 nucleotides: TGTGCCAGCAGGCTAAACACTGAAGCTTTCTTT. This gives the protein CASRLNTEAFF.

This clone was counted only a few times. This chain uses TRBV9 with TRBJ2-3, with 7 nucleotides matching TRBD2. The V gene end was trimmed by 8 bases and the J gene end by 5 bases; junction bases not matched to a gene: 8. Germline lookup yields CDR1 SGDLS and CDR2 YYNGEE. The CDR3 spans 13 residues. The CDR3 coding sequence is TGTGCCAGTACCAGCGGGGTTAAAGATACGCAGTATTTT. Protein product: CASTSGVKDTQYF.

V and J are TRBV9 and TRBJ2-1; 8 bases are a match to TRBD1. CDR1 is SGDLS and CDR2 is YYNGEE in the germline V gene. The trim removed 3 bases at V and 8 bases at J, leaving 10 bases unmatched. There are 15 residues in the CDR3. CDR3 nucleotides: TGTGCCAGCAGCGGGACAGGGAGAAATGTTGATGAGCAGTTCTTC. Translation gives CASSGTGRNVDEQFF.

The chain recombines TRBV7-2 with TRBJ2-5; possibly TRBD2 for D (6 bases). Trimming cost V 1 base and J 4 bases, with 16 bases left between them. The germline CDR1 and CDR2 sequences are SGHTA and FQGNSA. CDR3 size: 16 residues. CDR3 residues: CASSLDMGLAGETQYF. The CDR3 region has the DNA TGTGCCAGCAGCTTAGACATGGGACTGGCAGGAGAGACCCAGTACTTC. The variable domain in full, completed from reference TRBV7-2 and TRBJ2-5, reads GAGVSQSPSNKVTEKGKDVELRCDPISGHTALYWYRQSLGQGLEFLIYFQGNSAPDKSGLPSDRFSAERTGGSVSTLTIQRTQQEDSAVYLCASSLDMGLAGETQYFGPGTRLLVL.

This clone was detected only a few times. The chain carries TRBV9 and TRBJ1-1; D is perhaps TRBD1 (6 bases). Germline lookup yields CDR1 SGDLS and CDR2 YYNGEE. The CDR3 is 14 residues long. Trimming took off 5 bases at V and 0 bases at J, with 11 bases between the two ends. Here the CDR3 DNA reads TGTGCCAGCAGTCCGGACAGTTTGAACACTGAAGCTTTCTTT. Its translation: CASSPDSLNTEAFF.

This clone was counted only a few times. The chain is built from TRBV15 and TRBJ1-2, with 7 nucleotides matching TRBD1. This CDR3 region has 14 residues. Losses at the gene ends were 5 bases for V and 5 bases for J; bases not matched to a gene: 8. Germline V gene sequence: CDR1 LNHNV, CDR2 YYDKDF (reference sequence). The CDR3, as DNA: TGTGCCACCAGCCCAAGGGGACAGTTTTATGGCTACACCTTC. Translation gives CATSPRGQFYGYTF.

CDR3 nucleotides: TGTGCCAGCAGTCCAGGGGCGGCCAGAGCCGGGGAGCTGTTTTTT. This sequence encodes CASSPGAARAGELFF. This sequence joins TRBV6-5 and TRBJ2-2; D perhaps matches TRBD1 (6 bases). CDR3 length: 15 amino acids. Trimming took 5 bases from V and 6 from J, leaving 16 bases between them. Germline V lookup: CDR1 MNHEY, CDR2 SVGAGI.

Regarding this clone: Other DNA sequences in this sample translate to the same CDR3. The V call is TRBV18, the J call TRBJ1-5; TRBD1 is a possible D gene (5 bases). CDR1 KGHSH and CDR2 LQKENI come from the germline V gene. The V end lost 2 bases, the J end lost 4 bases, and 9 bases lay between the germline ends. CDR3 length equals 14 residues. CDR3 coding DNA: TGTGCCAGCTCACCAGACGGGGGTAATCAGCCCCAGCATTTT. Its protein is CASSPDGGNQPQHF. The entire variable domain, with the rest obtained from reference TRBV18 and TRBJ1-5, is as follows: NAGVMQNPRHLVRRRGQEARLRCSPMKGHSHVYWYRQLPEEGLKFMVYLQKENIIDESGMPKERFSAEFPKEGPSILRIQQVVRGDSAAYFCASSPDGGNQPQHFGDGTRLSIL.

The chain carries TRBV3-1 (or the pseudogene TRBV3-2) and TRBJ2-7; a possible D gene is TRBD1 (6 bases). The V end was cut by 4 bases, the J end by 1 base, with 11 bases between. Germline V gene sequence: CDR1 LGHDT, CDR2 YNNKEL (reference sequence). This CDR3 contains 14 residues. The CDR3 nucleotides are TGTGCCAGCAGCCCGGGACAACAATCCTACGAGCAGTACTTC. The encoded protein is CASSPGQQSYEQYF.

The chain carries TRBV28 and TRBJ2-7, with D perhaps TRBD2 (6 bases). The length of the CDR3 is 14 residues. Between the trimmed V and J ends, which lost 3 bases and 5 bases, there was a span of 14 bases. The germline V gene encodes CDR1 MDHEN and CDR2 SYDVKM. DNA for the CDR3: TGTGCCAGCAGTTTTCCAGGAAGGAGGGACGAGCAGTACTTC. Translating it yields CASSFPGRRDEQYF. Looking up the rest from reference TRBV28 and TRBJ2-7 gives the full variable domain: DVKVTQSSRYLVKRTGEKVFLECVQDMDHENMFWYRQDPGLGLRLIYFSYDVKMKEKGDIPEGYSVSREKKERFSLILESASTNQTSMYLCASSFPGRRDEQYFGPGTRLTVT.

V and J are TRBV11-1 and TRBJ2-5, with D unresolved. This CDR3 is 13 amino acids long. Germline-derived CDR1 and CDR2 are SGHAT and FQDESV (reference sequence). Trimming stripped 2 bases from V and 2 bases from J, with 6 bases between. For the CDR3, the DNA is TGTGCCAGCAGCTTACCCAGGCAAGAGACCCAGTACTTC. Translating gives CASSLPRQETQYF.

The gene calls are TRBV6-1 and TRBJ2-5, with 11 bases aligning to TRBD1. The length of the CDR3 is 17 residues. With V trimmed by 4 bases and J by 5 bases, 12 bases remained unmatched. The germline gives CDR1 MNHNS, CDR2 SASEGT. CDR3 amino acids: CASSVRTGGSPYETQYF. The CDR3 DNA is TGTGCCAGCAGTGTCCGGACAGGGGGCTCTCCGTACGAGACCCAGTACTTC.

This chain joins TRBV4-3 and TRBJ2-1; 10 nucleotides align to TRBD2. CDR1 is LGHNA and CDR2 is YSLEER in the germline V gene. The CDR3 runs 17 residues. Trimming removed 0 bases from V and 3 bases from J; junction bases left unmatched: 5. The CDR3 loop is CASSQDQRGGLYNEQFF. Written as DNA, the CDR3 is TGCGCCAGCAGCCAAGATCAGCGGGGGGGCCTCTACAATGAGCAGTTCTTC.

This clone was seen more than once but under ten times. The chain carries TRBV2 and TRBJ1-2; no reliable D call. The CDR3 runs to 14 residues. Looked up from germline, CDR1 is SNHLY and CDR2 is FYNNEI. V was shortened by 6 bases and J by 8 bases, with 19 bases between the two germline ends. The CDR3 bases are TGTGCCAGCAGCCTAAAAACCCTAGTGCGGGGCTACACCTTC. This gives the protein CASSLKTLVRGYTF.

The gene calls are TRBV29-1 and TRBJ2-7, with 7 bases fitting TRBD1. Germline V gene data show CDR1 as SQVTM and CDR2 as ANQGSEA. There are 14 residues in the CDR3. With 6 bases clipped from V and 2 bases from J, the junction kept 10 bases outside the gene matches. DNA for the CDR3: TGCAGCGTCCTGGGGTGGGACAGAGCCTACGAGCAGTACTTC. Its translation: CSVLGWDRAYEQYF.